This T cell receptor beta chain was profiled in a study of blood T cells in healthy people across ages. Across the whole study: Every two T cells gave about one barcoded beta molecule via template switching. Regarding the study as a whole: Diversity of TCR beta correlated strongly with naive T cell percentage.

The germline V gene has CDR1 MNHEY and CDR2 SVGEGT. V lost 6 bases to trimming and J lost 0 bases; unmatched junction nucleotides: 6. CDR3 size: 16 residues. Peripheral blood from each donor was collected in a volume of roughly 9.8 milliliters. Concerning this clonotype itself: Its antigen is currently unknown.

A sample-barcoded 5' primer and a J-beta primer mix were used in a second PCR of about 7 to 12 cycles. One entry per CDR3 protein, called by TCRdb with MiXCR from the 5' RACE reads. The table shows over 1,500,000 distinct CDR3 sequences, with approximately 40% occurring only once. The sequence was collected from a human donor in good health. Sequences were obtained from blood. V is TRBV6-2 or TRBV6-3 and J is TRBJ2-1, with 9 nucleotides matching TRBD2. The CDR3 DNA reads TGTGCCAGCAGGCCTAGCGGGGCTAGCTCCTACAATGAGCAGTTCTTC. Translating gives CASRPSGASSYNEQFF.